A single T cell receptor beta chain is shown here with its context. This CDR3 is 16 amino acids long. Trimming took off 3 bases at V and 0 bases at J, with 15 bases between the two ends. Germline V gives CDR1 LNHNV, CDR2 YYDKDF (reference sequence). The sample is drawn from a study of T cell changes during pregnancy in multiple sclerosis. Clones were read by immunoSEQ multiplex PCR, and TCRdb kept only the in-frame ones, dropping some. The table records 45,000 to 65,000 clones, 92% of them present only once. The chain joins TRBV15 to TRBJ2-7; TRBD1 is a possible D gene (6 bases). The source was CD4+ T cells from peripheral blood mononuclear cells, collected after pregnancy. This receptor was identified in a female donor with multiple sclerosis, enrolled in a pregnancy study. Here the CDR3 reads CATSSARTARSYEQYF. In DNA, the CDR3 is TGTGCCACCAGCAGTGCCAGGACAGCACGCTCCTACGAGCAGTACTTC.